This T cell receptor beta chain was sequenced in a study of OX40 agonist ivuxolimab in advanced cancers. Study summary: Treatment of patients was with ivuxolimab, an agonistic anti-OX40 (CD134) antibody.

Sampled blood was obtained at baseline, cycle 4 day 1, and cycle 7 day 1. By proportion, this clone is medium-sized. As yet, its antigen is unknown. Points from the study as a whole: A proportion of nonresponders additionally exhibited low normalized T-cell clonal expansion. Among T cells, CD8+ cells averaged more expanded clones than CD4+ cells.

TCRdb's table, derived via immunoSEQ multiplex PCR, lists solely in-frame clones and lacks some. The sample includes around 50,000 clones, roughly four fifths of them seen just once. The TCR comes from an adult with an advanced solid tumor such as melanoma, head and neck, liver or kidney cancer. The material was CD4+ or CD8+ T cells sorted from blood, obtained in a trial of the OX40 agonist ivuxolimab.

DNA of the CDR3: TGTGCCAGCAGTGGGTACGAAAAACTGTTTTTT. It specifies CASSGYEKLFF. The V call is TRBV2, the J call TRBJ1-4; D gene unclear. V lost 4 bases and J 8 bases, leaving 5 bases between the germline ends. Germline lookup yields CDR1 SNHLY and CDR2 FYNNEI. The CDR3 consists of 11 residues.